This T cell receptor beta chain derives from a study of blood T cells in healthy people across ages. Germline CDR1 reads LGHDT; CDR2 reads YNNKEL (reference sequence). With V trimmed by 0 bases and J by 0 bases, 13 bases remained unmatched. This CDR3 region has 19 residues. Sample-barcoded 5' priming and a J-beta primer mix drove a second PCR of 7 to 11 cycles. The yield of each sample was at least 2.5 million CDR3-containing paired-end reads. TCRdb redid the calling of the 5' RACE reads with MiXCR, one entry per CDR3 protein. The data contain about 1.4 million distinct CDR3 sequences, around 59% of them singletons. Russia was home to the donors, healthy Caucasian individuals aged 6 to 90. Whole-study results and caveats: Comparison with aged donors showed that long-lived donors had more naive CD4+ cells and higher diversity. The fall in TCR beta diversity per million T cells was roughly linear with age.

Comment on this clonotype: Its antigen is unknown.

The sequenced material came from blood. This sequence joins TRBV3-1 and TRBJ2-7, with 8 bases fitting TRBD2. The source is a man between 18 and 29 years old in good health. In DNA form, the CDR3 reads TGTGCCAGCAGCCAAGACCTCGTGGTGGCAGCGGGAGACTCCTACGAGCAGTACTTC. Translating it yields CASSQDLVVAAGDSYEQYF.